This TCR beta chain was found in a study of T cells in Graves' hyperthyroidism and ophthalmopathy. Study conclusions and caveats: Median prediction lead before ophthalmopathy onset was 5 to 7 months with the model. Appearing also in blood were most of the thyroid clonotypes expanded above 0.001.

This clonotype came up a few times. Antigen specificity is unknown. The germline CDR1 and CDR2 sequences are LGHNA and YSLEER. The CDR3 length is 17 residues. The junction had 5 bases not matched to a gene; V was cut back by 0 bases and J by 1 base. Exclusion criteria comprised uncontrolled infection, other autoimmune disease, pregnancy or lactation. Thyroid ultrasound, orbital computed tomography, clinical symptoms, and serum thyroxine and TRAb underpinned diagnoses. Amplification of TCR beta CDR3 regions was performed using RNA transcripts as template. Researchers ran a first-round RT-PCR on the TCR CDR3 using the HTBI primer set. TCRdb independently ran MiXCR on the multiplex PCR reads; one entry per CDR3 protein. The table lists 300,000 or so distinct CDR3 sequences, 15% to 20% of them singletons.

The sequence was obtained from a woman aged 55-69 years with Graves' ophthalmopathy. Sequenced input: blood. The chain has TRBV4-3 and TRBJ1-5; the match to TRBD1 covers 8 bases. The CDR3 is CASSQDPGQGSNQPQHF. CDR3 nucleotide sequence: TGCGCCAGCAGCCAAGACCCTGGACAGGGAAGCAATCAGCCCCAGCATTTT.